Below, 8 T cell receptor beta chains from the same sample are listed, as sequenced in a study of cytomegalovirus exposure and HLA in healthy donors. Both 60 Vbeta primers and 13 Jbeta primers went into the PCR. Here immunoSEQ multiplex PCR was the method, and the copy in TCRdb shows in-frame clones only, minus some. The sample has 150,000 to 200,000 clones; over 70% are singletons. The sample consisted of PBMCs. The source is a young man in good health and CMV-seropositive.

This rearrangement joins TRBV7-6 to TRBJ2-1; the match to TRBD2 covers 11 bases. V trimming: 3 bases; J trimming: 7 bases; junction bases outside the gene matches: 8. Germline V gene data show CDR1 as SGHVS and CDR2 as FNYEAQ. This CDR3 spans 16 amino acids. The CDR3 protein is CASSFLLAGALNEQFF. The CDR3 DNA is TGTGCCAGCAGCTTCCTACTAGCGGGAGCCTTAAATGAGCAGTTCTTC.

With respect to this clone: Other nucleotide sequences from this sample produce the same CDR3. CDR3 bases: TGTGCCAGCAGTGGGCTAGCGGGAGTAAATGAGCAGTTCTTC. This sequence encodes CASSGLAGVNEQFF. The rearrangement links TRBV2 to TRBJ2-1; TRBD2 matches at 10 bases. Trimming took 4 bases from V and 7 from J; bases not matched to a gene: 4. Germline V gene data show CDR1 as SNHLY and CDR2 as FYNNEI. CDR3 length: 14 residues.

CDR3 nucleotide sequence: TGCGCCAGCAGCTTGGGACAGGGATTTGCCGGGGAGCTGTTTTTT. As protein: CASSLGQGFAGELFF. The chain employs TRBV5-1 and TRBJ2-2, with TRBD1 identical over 7 bases. Trimming at V came to 0 bases and at J to 6 bases, leaving 5 bases not matched to a gene. CDR3 length: 15 residues. Germline assignment: CDR1 SGHRS and CDR2 YFSETQ.

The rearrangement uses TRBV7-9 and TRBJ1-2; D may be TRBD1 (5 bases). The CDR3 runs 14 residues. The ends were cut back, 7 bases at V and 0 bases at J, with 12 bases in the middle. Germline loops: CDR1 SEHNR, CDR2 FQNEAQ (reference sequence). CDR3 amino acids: CASTRDPANYGYTF. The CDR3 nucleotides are TGTGCCAGCACGCGGGACCCAGCTAACTATGGCTACACCTTC.

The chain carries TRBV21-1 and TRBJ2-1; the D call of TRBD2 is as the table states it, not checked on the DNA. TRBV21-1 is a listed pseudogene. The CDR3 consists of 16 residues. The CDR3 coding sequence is TGTGCCAGCAGCAAAGGTCCGACTTCCTCCTACAATGAGCAGTTCTTC. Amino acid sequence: CASSKGPTSSYNEQFF.

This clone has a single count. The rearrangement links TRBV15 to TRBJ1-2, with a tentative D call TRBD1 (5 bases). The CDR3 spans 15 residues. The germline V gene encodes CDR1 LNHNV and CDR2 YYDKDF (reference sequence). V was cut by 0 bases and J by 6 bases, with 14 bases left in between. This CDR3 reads CATSRDLGQADGYTF. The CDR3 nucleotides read TGTGCCACCAGCAGAGATTTGGGGCAGGCGGATGGCTACACCTTC. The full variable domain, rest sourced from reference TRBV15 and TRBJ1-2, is DAMVIQNPRYQVTQFGKPVTLSCSQTLNHNVMYWYQQKSSQAPKLLFHYYDKDFNNEADTPDNFQSRRPNTSFCFLDIRSPGLGDTAMYLCATSRDLGQADGYTFGSGTRLTVV.

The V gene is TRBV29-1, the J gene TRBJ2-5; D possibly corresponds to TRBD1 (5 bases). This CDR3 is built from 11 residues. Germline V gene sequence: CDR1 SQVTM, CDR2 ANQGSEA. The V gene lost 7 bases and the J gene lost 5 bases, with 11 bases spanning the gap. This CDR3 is CSARPGETQYF. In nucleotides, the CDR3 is TGCAGCGCCCGGCCAGGGGAGACCCAGTACTTC.

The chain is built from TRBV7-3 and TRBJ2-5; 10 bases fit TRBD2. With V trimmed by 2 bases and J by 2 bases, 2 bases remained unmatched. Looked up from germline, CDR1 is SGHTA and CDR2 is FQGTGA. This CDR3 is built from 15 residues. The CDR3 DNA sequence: TGTGCCAGCAGCTTATCTAGCGGGGGACAAGAGACCCAGTACTTC. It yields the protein CASSLSSGGQETQYF.